One sample yielded the 5 T cell receptor beta chains listed below, sequenced in a study of cytomegalovirus exposure and HLA in healthy donors. Assay used: immunoSEQ multiplex PCR; TCRdb lists only in-frame clones, some missing. The sample holds under 200,000 clones, about 90% seen once. The sequencing sample was made of PBMCs. The receptors originated from a woman aged 18-29 years in good health and CMV-seropositive.

Written as DNA, the CDR3 is TGTGCCAGCAGTTTATCCGGGACTAGCGGGTCCTACGAGCAGTACTTC. Encoded protein: CASSLSGTSGSYEQYF. This chain uses TRBV28 with TRBJ2-7, with 12 bases aligning to TRBD2. Losses at the gene ends were 1 base for V and 1 base for J; bases not matched to a gene: 2. This CDR3 region has 16 residues. CDR1 is MDHEN and CDR2 is SYDVKM in the germline V gene.

The chain carries TRBV9 and TRBJ2-1; D is undetermined. The germline CDR1 and CDR2 sequences are SGDLS and YYNGEE. The CDR3 consists of 15 residues. The ends were cut back, 2 bases at V and 6 bases at J, with 15 bases in the middle. Written as DNA, the CDR3 is TGTGCCAGCAGCGTCGGTGCTTATAAAGCCAATGAGCAGTTCTTC. Its protein product is CASSVGAYKANEQFF.

The J gene is TRBJ2-7, the V gene TRBV10-1, with 9 bases that match TRBD1. This CDR3 is built from 15 residues. The V gene's germline CDR1 is WNHNN and CDR2 SYGVQD (reference sequence). The V gene end was trimmed by 4 bases and the J gene end by 1 base; junction bases not matched to a gene: 5. Here the CDR3 reads CASSAGQGGSYEQYF. Here the CDR3 DNA reads TGCGCCAGCAGTGCGGGACAGGGAGGATCCTACGAGCAGTACTTC.

The rearrangement uses TRBV5-4 and TRBJ2-5; no reliable D call. Germline V CDR1 and CDR2: SGHNT, YYREEE (reference sequence). The CDR3 totals 13 residues. The V end was cut by 1 base, the J end by 5 bases, with 9 bases between. CDR3 protein: CASSLLPSETQYF. The CDR3 DNA reads TGTGCCAGCAGCTTGCTACCTTCCGAGACCCAGTACTTC. The entire variable domain, with the rest obtained from reference TRBV5-4 and TRBJ2-5, is as follows: ETGVTQSPTHLIKTRGQQVTLRCSSQSGHNTVSWYQQALGQGPQFIFQYYREEENGRGNFPPRFSGLQFPNYSSELNVNALELDDSALYLCASSLLPSETQYFGPGTRLLVL.

This clone was detected once. This chain links TRBV11-2 with TRBJ2-1, with D unresolved. Trimming removed 1 base from V and 5 bases from J, with 6 bases in between. This CDR3 contains 13 residues. CDR1 SGHAT and CDR2 FQNNGV come from the germline V gene. CDR3 region: CASSLGANNEQFF. The CDR3 DNA reads as TGTGCCAGCAGCTTAGGGGCCAACAATGAGCAGTTCTTC.